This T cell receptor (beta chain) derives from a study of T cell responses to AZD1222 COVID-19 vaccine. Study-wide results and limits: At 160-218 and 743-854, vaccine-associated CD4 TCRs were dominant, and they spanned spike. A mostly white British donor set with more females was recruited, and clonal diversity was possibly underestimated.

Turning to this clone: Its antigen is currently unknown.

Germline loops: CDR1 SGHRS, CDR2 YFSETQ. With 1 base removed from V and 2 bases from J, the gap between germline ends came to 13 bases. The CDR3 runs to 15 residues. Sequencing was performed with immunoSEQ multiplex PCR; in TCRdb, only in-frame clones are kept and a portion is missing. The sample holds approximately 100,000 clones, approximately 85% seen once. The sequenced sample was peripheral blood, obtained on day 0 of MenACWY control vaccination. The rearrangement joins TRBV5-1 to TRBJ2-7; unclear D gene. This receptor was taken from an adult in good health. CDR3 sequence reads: CASSLSAIGTYEQYF. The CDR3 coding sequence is TGCGCCAGCAGCTTGTCGGCCATTGGGACCTACGAGCAGTACTTC.